Listed below are T cell receptor beta chains from one sample, sequenced in a study of blood T cells in healthy people across ages. One entry per CDR3 protein results from TCRdb running MiXCR on the 5' RACE reads. The profile covers approximately 1.5 million distinct CDR3 sequences, with about 42% appearing a single time and roughly 3.7% taken by the ten largest. The sequencing sample was made of blood. The receptors were gathered from a woman under 30 in good health. Each CDR3 is given without its conserved first and last residue. Each record gives: V gene, CDR3 protein.

TRBV10-3	AISAGGFYNEQF
TRBV7-8	ASSYGTSGRTEQY
TRBV28	ASSWTGTVGQPQH
TRBV13	ASRRTRDAGLAKNIQY
TRBV27	ASSPGGGNEQF
TRBV4-3	ASSPSLLRNTGELF
TRBV4-1	ASSYSRGTSMNTEAF
TRBV18	ASSPGLRDEQY
TRBV3-1	ASSQDLAGGSYNEQF
TRBV6-5	ASRSSDAYGYT
TRBV29-1	SVERQGVGNEQF
TRBV25-1	ASSEFNGEQY
TRBV27	ASSLSSATGYEQY
TRBV7-3	ASSLKGRDSYNEQY
TRBV11-2	ASSPAGTSIKLF
TRBV12-3/TRBV12-4	ASSRGGSLGEAF
TRBV12-3/TRBV12-4	ASSLSLSTGVQPQH
TRBV3-1	ASSLLAGSGGELF
TRBV11-2	ASSLDQPTDTQY
TRBV15	ATSIGLTSGRGSEQF
TRBV4-1	ASSQVFPGVKIIQY
TRBV11-2	ASSLVARGRSYGYT
TRBV5-1	ASSFYPQGGETQY
TRBV7-9	ASSLEGGTEAF
TRBV5-1	ASSSSGARNYGYT
TRBV27	ASMLAGGIDEQF
TRBV27	ASSSPPTDTQY
TRBV30	AWSWITDTQY
TRBV30	AHELQINEQF
TRBV3-1	ASSQVGDSPLH
TRBV20-1	SARGKGTPLH
TRBV7-2	ASSPPGTAGNNEQF
TRBV20-1	SAWTPLWGYT
TRBV4-3	ASPRRVVTGELF
TRBV5-5	ASSLEYLETQY
TRBV7-9	ASSLVGRSTFYNEQF
TRBV7-9	ASSWLVSYEQY
TRBV25-1	ASSDGQRATNEKLF
TRBV6-1	ASSEFARGLTDTQY
TRBV7-2	ASSASVGVTEQY
TRBV7-3	ASSLDGQNYGYT
TRBV28	ASSSSGLAGAKQF
TRBV11-2	ASSLPYYGYT
TRBV20-1	SAGTTTTDTQY
TRBV7-7	TSSLATPDRIGETQY
TRBV7-9	ASSSPEGANTEAF
TRBV29-1	SVEIAGTYNEQY
TRBV10-3	ATGTGETQY
TRBV4-2	ASSQVAGDNQPQH
TRBV7-2	ASTYGGLHQPQH
TRBV5-1	ASSLAGGTGDTEAF
TRBV5-1	ASSLVPSGETDTQY
TRBV18	ASSRSTGTSYEQY
TRBV12-3/TRBV12-4	ASSVAGFNEQF
TRBV6-2/TRBV6-3	ASEGPQETQY
TRBV25-1	ASSVTSGTNTGELF
TRBV20-1	SARDVGAGQPQH